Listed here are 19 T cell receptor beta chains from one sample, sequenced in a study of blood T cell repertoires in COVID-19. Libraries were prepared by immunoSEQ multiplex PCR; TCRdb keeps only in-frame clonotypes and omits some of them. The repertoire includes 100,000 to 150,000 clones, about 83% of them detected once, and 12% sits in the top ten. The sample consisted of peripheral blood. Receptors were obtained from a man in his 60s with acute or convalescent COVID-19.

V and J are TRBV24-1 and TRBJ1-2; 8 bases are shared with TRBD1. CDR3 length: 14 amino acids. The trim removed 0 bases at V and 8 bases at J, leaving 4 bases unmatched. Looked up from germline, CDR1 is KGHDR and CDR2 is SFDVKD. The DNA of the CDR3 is TGTGCCACCAGTGATTTGCGGGCAGGGGGCGGCTACACCTTC. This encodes CATSDLRAGGGYTF.

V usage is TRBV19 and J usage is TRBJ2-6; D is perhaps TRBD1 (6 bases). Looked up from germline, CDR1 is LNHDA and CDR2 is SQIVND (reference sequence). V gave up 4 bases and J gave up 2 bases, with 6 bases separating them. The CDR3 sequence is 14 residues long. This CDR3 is CASSTGAGANVLTF. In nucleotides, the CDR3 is TGTGCCAGTAGTACAGGGGCTGGGGCCAACGTCCTGACTTTC.

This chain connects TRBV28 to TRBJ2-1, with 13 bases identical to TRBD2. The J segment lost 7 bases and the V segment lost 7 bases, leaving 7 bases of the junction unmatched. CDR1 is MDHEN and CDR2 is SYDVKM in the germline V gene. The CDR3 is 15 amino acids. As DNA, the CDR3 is TGTGCCAGCAATAGACTAGCGGGAGGCGTGAATGAGCAGTTCTTC. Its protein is CASNRLAGGVNEQFF. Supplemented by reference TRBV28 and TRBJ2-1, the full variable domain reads DVKVTQSSRYLVKRTGEKVFLECVQDMDHENMFWYRQDPGLGLRLIYFSYDVKMKEKGDIPEGYSVSREKKERFSLILESASTNQTSMYLCASNRLAGGVNEQFFGPGTRLTVL.

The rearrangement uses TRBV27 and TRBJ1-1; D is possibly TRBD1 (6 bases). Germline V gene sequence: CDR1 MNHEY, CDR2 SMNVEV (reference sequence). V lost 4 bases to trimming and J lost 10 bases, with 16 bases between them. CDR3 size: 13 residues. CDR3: CASSSIQGRGAFF. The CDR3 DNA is TGTGCCAGCAGTTCAATACAGGGAAGGGGAGCTTTCTTT.

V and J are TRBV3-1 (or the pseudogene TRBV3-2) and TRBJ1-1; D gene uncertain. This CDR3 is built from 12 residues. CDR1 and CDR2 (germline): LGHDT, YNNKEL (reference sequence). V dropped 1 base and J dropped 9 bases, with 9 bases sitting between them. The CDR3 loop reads CASSQGQVQAFF. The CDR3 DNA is TGTGCCAGCAGCCAAGGGCAGGTCCAAGCTTTCTTT.

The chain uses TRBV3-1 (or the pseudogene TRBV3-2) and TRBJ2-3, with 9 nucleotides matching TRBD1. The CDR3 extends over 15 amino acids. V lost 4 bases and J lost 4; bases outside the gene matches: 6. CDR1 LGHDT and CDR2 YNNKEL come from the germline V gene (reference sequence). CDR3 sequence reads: CASSPGQGAADTQYF. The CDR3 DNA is TGTGCCAGCAGCCCGGGACAGGGTGCCGCAGATACGCAGTATTTT.

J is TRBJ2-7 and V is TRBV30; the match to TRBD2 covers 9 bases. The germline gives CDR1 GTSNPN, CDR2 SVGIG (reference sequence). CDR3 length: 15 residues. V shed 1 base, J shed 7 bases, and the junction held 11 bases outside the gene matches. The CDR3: CAWSEETSGWGEQYF. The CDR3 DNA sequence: TGTGCCTGGAGTGAGGAGACTAGCGGATGGGGGGAGCAGTACTTC.

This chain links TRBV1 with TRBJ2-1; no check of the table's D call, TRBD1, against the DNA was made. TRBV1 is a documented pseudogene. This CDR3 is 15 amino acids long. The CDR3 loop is CTSNPCRAGLNEQFF. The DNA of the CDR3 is TGCACCAGCAATCCCTGCCGGGCAGGGCTCAATGAGCAGTTCTTC.

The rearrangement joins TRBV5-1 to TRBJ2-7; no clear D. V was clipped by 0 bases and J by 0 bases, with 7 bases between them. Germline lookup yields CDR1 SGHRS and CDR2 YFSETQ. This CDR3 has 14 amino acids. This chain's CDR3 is CASSLELFSYEQYF. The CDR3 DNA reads TGCGCCAGCAGCTTGGAGCTGTTCTCCTACGAGCAGTACTTC.

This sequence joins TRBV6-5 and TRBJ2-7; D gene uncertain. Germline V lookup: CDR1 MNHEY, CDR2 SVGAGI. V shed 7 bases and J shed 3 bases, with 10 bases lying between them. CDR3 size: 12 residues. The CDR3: CASTGLSYEQYF. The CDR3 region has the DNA TGTGCCAGCACGGGTCTCAGCTACGAGCAGTACTTC.

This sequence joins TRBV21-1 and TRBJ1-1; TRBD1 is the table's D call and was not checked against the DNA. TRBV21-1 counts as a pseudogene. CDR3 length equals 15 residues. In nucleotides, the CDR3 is TGTGCCAGCAGCAAAAGGGGACAGCCGGAGGAAGGGGCTTTCTTT. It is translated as CASSKRGQPEEGAFF.

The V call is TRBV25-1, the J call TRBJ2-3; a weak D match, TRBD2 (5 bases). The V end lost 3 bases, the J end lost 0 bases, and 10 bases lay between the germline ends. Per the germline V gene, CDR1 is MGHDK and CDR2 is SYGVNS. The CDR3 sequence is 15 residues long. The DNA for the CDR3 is TGTGCCAGCAGTGAGGGAGCTCATAGCACAGATACGCAGTATTTT. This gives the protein CASSEGAHSTDTQYF.

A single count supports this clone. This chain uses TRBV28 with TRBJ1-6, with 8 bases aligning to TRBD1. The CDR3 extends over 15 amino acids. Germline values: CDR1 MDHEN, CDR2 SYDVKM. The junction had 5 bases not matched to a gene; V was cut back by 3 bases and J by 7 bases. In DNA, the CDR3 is TGTGCCAGCAGTTTTGGCGGACAGGGAAATTCACCCCTCCACTTT. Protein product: CASSFGGQGNSPLHF.

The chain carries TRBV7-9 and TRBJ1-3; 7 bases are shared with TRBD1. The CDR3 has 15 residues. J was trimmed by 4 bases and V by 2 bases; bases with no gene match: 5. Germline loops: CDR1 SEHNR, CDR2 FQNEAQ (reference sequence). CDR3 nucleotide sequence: TGTGCCAGCAGCTTAAAAGGGGGCTTCGGAAACACCATATATTTT. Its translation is CASSLKGGFGNTIYF.

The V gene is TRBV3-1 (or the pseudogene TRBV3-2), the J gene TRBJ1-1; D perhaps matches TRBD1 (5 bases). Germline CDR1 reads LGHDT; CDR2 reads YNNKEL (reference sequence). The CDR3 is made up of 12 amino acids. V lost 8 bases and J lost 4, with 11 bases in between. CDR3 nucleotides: TGTGCCAGCGCTGGGGGAGGCACTGAAGCTTTCTTT. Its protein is CASAGGGTEAFF.

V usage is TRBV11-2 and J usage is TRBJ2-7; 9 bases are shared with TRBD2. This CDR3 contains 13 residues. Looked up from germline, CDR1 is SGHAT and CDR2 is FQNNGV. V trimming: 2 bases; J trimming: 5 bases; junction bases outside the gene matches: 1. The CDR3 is CASSLRLADEQYF. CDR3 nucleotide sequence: TGTGCCAGCAGCTTAAGACTAGCGGACGAGCAGTACTTC.

The CDR3 DNA is TGTGCCATCAGCCGCACAGGGAGGGGCGCTGAAGCTTTCTTT. Translated, it gives CAISRTGRGAEAFF. The V and J genes are TRBV10-3 and TRBJ1-1, with D possibly matching TRBD1 (6 bases). This CDR3 region has 14 residues. Germline CDR1 reads ENHRY; CDR2 reads SYGVKD. The V gene lost 6 bases and the J gene lost 6 bases, with 17 bases spanning the gap.

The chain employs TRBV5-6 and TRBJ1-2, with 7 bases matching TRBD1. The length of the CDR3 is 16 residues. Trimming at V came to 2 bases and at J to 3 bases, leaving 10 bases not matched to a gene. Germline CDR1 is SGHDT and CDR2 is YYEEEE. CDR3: CASSFGAGGWDYGYTF. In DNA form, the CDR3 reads TGTGCCAGCAGCTTTGGAGCAGGGGGATGGGACTATGGCTACACCTTC.

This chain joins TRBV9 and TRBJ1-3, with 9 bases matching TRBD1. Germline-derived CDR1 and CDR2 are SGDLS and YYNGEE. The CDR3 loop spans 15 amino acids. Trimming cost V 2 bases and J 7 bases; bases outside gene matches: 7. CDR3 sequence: CASSVHRDRVNTIYF. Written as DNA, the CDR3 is TGTGCCAGCAGCGTTCACCGGGACAGGGTTAACACCATATATTTT.